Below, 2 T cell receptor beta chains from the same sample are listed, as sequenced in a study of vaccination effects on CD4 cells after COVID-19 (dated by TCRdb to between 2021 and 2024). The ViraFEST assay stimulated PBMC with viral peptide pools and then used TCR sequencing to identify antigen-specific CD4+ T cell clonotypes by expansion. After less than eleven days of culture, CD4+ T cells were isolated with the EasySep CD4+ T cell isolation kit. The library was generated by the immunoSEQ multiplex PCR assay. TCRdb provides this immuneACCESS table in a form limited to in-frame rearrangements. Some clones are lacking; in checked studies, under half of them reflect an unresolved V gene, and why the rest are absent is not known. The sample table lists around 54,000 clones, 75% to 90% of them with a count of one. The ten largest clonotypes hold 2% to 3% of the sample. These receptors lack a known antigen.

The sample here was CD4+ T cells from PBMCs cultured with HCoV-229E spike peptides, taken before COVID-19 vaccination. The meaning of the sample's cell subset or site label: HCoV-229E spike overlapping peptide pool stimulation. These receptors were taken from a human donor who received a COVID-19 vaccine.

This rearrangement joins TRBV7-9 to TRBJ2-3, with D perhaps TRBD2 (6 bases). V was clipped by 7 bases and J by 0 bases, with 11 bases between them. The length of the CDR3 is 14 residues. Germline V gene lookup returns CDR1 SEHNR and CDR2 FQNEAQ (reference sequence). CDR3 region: CASNHGGSTDTQYF. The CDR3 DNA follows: TGTGCCAGCAACCACGGGGGTAGCACAGATACGCAGTATTTT.

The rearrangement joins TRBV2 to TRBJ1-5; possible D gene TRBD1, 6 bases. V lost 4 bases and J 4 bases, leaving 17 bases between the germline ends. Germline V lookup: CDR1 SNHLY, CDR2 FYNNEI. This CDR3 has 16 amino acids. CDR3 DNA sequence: TGTGCCAGCAGTGCCACTCGACAGGCGGTAAATCAGCCCCAGCATTTT. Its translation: CASSATRQAVNQPQHF.